The rows below give T cell receptor beta chains drawn from one sample of a study of blood T cell repertoires in COVID-19. The data were produced by immunoSEQ multiplex PCR, yet TCRdb's version contains in-frame clones alone and is incomplete. The data hold roughly 290,000 clones, with approximately 83% observed a single time. The material sequenced was PBMCs or T cells enriched from blood (not recorded which). These receptor sequences come from a woman in her twenties or thirties who had recovered from COVID-19. CDR3s leave out the opening cysteine and the closing phenylalanine or tryptophan. Clone size appears in some rows only: once, few, many, or a class for an expanded clone.

clone_size j_call cdr3_length v_call cdr3_aa
NA TRBJ1-2 13 TRBV2 ASREKGDRVYGYT
NA TRBJ2-3 14 TRBV7-2 ASSLVLAGVMGTQY
NA TRBJ1-3 12 TRBV15 ATSNQFSGNTIY
NA TRBJ1-4 13 TRBV4-2 ASSQERKPNEKLF
few TRBJ1-2 9 TRBV29-1 SAGTAYGYT
NA TRBJ1-2 11 TRBV7-8 ASSIRGSYGYT
NA TRBJ1-3 12 TRBV10-2 ASSESTEGNTIY
NA TRBJ2-1 10 TRBV20-1 SASNSNYEQF
NA TRBJ2-3 10 TRBV10-3 AISDTRGTQY
NA TRBJ2-2 11 TRBV5-1 ASTAGRTGELF
NA TRBJ1-6 11 TRBV13 ASSGTVNSPLH
NA TRBJ1-5 15 TRBV28 ASRPGTGGLLSQPQH
NA TRBJ2-7 12 TRBV10-1 ASSEGLAVHEQY
NA TRBJ1-5 12 TRBV28 AGNSQGSNQPQH
NA TRBJ1-1 12 TRBV7-2 ASSLTWGQGTAF
NA TRBJ2-7 14 TRBV30 AWSVRSSGDSYEQY
NA TRBJ2-1 12 TRBV19 ASSKGGLRNEQF
NA TRBJ2-3 12 TRBV7-9 ASSFSGSTDTQY
NA TRBJ2-2 15 TRBV19 ASSMPSGGANTGELF
NA TRBJ1-2 15 TRBV6-4 ASSSQKSRDRAVGYT
NA TRBJ2-7 13 TRBV7-2 ASSLAGGLSYEQY
NA TRBJ1-1 15 TRBV5-1 ASSLAVGGALDTEAF
NA TRBJ2-5 12 TRBV19 ASRMGAGQETQY
NA TRBJ2-1 16 TRBV10-1 ASSEKRFPSPRYNEQF
once TRBJ1-5 12 TRBV9 ASSAGDSNQPQH
NA TRBJ2-7 16 TRBV28 ASSQTIYGTSGSYEQY
NA TRBJ2-7 14 TRBV5-1 ASSLKASGRTYEQY
few TRBJ1-1 12 TRBV19 ASSVVDTNTEAF
NA TRBJ1-4 19 TRBV5-1 ASSLLAQGARASVTNEKLF
NA TRBJ2-3 12 TRBV9 ASSITGITDTQY
NA TRBJ1-6 13 TRBV19 ASSTGDSYNSPLH
NA TRBJ2-1 12 TRBV20-1 SASRAGVHNEQF
NA TRBJ1-4 14 TRBV4-2 ASSQDRGGGGEKLF
NA TRBJ2-3 17 TRBV13 ASSPKDLAGGVLTDTQY
NA TRBJ1-5 11 TRBV28 ASSQQVVEPQH
NA TRBJ1-2 12 TRBV19 ASQRSTGNYGYT
NA TRBJ1-5 12 TRBV27 ASSLRGRSQPQH
NA TRBJ1-1 11 TRBV7-6 ASSSARNTEAF
NA TRBJ2-1 14 TRBV4-1 ASSHRRDGGGNEQF
NA TRBJ2-2 14 TRBV6-5 ASSYALAGGTGELF
NA TRBJ1-1 12 TRBV6-1 ASSDGTVNTEAF
NA TRBJ2-7 12 TRBV19 ARVIQGDDNEQY
NA TRBJ2-7 12 TRBV28 ASSFLQGAYEQY
few TRBJ1-1 13 TRBV6-5 ASMGQWRLNTEAF
few TRBJ2-3 12 TRBV10-1 ASSVGGPTDTQY
NA TRBJ2-7 15 TRBV18 ASSDPRTGTGDHEQY
NA TRBJ1-6 12 TRBV6-5 ASSTGGQNSPLH
NA TRBJ2-1 14 TRBV11-3 ASSPRGGSGYNEQF
NA TRBJ1-2 13 TRBV7-8 ASSLDKGANYGYT
NA TRBJ1-2 9 TRBV29-1 SLDSNYGYT
NA TRBJ2-5 11 TRBV5-6 ASAAGDVKTQY
many TRBJ1-2 12 TRBV7-9 ASSPTPSLDGYT
NA TRBJ1-5 13 TRBV4-1 ASSQEGGPNQPQH